This T cell receptor beta chain was captured in a study of T-cell reconstitution after alpha-beta-depleted transplantation in children. This CDR3 contains 18 residues. V lost 5 bases to trimming and J lost 0 bases, with 17 bases between them. Per the germline V gene, CDR1 is SGHVS and CDR2 is FQNEAQ. Unique molecular identifiers tagged the TCRbeta library. TCRdb called the PCR reads again in MiXCR, with one record for every CDR3 protein. Among nearly 350,000 distinct CDR3 sequences listed, roughly 16% were seen once. The chain recombines TRBV7-8 with TRBJ1-6; a possible D gene is TRBD1 (5 bases). The clonotype comes from a male patient between 2 and 10 years old who had a stem cell transplant for acute lymphoblastic leukemia, so the T cells may come from the graft donor. The sequencing used PBMCs, mostly from graft donor cells, collected 360 days after TCRalphabeta/CD19-depleted stem cell transplant. This CDR3 is CASSPNLLDSSYNSPLHF. For the CDR3, the DNA is TGTGCCAGCAGCCCTAACCTGCTCGACAGCTCCTATAATTCACCCCTCCACTTT.